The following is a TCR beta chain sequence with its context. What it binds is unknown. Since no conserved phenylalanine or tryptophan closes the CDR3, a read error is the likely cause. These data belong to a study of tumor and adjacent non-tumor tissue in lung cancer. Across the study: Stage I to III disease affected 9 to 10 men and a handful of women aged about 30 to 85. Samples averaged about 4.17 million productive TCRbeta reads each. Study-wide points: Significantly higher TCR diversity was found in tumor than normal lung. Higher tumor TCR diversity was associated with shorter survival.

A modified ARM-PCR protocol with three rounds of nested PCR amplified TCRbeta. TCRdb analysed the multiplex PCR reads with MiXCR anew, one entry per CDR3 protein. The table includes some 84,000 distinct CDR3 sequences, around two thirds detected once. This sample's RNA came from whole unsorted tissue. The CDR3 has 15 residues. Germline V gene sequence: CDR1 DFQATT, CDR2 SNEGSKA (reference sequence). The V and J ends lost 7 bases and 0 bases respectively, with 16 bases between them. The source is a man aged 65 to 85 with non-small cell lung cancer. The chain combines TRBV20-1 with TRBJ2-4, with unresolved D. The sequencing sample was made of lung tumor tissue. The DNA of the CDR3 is TGCAGTGTGACCTCCGGACCGATAGCCAAAAACATTCAGTACCTC. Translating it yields CSVTSGPIAKNIQYL.